These 18 T cell receptor beta chains came from one sample sequenced in a study of blood T cell repertoires in COVID-19. Clones were sequenced by immunoSEQ multiplex PCR, and TCRdb holds only the in-frame ones, with some missing. The profile covers 250,000 to 350,000 clones, with roughly 90% appearing a single time and roughly 2.6% taken by the ten largest. The sample taken for sequencing was PBMCs or T cells enriched from blood (not recorded which). Receptors originate from a man in his fifties or sixties who had recovered from COVID-19.

V usage is TRBV29-1 and J usage is TRBJ1-6; D call uncertain. CDR3 length: 10 amino acids. Trimming shortened V by 4 bases and J by 14 bases, and 9 bases separated the two germline ends. Germline V gene lookup returns CDR1 SQVTM and CDR2 ANQGSEA. DNA of the CDR3: TGCAGCGTTGCAGTCCGATCCCTCCACTTT. Residues: CSVAVRSLHF.

The chain recombines TRBV19 with TRBJ2-7, with 9 bases lining up with TRBD2. V was clipped by 3 bases and J by 2 bases; unmatched bases: 5. Germline CDR1 and CDR2: LNHDA and SQIVND (reference sequence). This CDR3 comprises 15 residues. The CDR3 nucleotides read TGTGCCAGTAGTATTCGTAGCGGGAGTCCCTACGAGCAGTACTTC. As protein: CASSIRSGSPYEQYF.

V gene TRBV5-1 combines with J gene TRBJ1-6, with 9 bases aligning to TRBD1. Germline loops: CDR1 SGHRS, CDR2 YFSETQ. The ends lost 0 bases at V and 0 bases at J; junction bases unmatched: 7. This CDR3 has 19 residues. CDR3 loop: CASSLAITGGVSYNSPLHF. CDR3 DNA: TGCGCCAGCAGCTTGGCCATTACAGGGGGCGTCTCCTATAATTCACCCCTCCACTTT.

This clone was found once. This chain connects TRBV7-9 to TRBJ2-5; 11 bases line up with TRBD2. Germline trimming cut 5 bases from V and 5 bases from J; bases unmatched to any gene: 16. The CDR3 extends over 18 amino acids. The germline V gene has CDR1 SEHNR and CDR2 FQNEAQ (reference sequence). CDR3 sequence (DNA): TGTGCCAGCAGCCCCACCTCCACTAGCGGGGGCCGAGGGGAGACCCAGTACTTC. Translation gives CASSPTSTSGGRGETQYF.

V gene TRBV6-5 combines with J gene TRBJ1-4; D possibly corresponds to TRBD1 (5 bases). From germline, CDR1 is MNHEY and CDR2 SVGAGI. The CDR3 loop spans 14 amino acids. Trimming removed 8 bases at V and 8 bases at J, with 18 bases between. The chain's CDR3 is CASSSAGDAEKLFF. For the CDR3, the DNA is TGTGCCAGCTCCAGTGCGGGGGACGCGGAAAAACTGTTTTTT.

The V and J genes are TRBV27 and TRBJ1-1, with D tentatively TRBD1 (5 bases). This CDR3 region has 14 residues. Germline CDR1 reads MNHEY; CDR2 reads SMNVEV (reference sequence). Trimming removed 8 bases at V and 4 bases at J, with 17 bases between. CDR3 bases: TGTGCCAGCGGGAAGGAAGGGGAAGCCACTGAAGCTTTCTTT. It specifies CASGKEGEATEAFF.

V is TRBV2 and J is TRBJ1-5; 7 bases match TRBD1. Per the germline V gene, CDR1 is SNHLY and CDR2 is FYNNEI. There are 16 residues in the CDR3. Trimming at V came to 5 bases and at J to 0 bases, leaving 7 bases not matched to a gene. CDR3 in amino acids: CASSRQGLSSNQPQHF. The CDR3 DNA reads as TGTGCCAGCAGTAGACAGGGTTTGAGTAGCAATCAGCCCCAGCATTTT.

This CDR3 is CASSHRARQETQYF. The CDR3 DNA reads as TGTGCCAGCAGCCACAGAGCTAGACAAGAGACCCAGTACTTC. The rearrangement joins TRBV3-1 (or the pseudogene TRBV3-2) to TRBJ2-5; D gene ambiguous. The CDR3 contains 14 residues. In germline, CDR1 is LGHDT, CDR2 YNNKEL (reference sequence). The ends were cut back, 3 bases at V and 2 bases at J, with 10 bases in the middle.

The chain couples TRBV3-1 (or the pseudogene TRBV3-2) to TRBJ1-2; D possibly corresponds to TRBD1 (5 bases). The CDR3 has 17 residues. V lost 0 bases to trimming and J lost 1 base, with 15 bases between them. CDR1 and CDR2 from the germline V gene are LGHDT and YNNKEL (reference sequence). In nucleotides, the CDR3 is TGTGCCAGCAGCCAAGAGGACACTATCTCATATAACTATGGCTACACCTTC. It encodes CASSQEDTISYNYGYTF.

The V gene is TRBV25-1, the J gene TRBJ2-7; maybe TRBD2 (6 bases). The CDR3 length is 14 residues. Trimming stripped 2 bases from V and 4 bases from J, with 12 bases between. Looked up from germline, CDR1 is MGHDK and CDR2 is SYGVNS. The CDR3 here is CASSERTTPYEQYF. CDR3 nucleotides: TGTGCCAGCAGTGAAAGGACTACCCCATACGAGCAGTACTTC.

A word on this clone: Other DNA sequences from this sample encode an identical CDR3 as well. V gene TRBV7-3 combines with J gene TRBJ2-3, with TRBD2 identical over 9 bases. The germline V gene encodes CDR1 SGHTA and CDR2 FQGTGA. Trimming at V came to 5 bases and at J to 1 base, leaving 4 bases not matched to a gene. The CDR3 is 15 amino acids. The CDR3: CASSPRTSGTDTQYF. DNA of the CDR3: TGTGCCAGCAGCCCACGGACTAGCGGCACAGATACGCAGTATTTT.

This chain joins TRBV24-1 and TRBJ1-5; 7 bases are shared with TRBD1. Trimming cost V 4 bases and J 2 bases; bases outside gene matches: 4. Per the germline V gene, CDR1 is KGHDR and CDR2 is SFDVKD. CDR3 length: 15 residues. As DNA, the CDR3 is TGTGCCACCAGTGAAGCCGGGACAGGCAATCAGCCCCAGCATTTT. This gives the protein CATSEAGTGNQPQHF.

J is TRBJ2-1 and V is TRBV7-3; TRBD1 matches 7 bases. V shed 1 base and J 8 bases; nucleotides not matched to a gene: 11. Per the germline V gene, CDR1 is SGHTA and CDR2 is FQGTGA. The CDR3 has 16 amino acids. CDR3 nucleotides: TGTGCCAGCAGCTTAATGGGCCAGGGGGTCAGTGATGAGCAGTTCTTC. Encoded protein: CASSLMGQGVSDEQFF.

The V gene is TRBV6-2 or TRBV6-3, the J gene TRBJ2-7; 8 bases align to TRBD1. Germline trimming cut 2 bases from V and 10 bases from J; bases unmatched to any gene: 4. Germline assignment: CDR1 MNHEY and CDR2 SVGEGT. This CDR3 has 12 amino acids. The chain's CDR3 is CASSYQGARQYF. CDR3 coding DNA: TGTGCCAGCAGTTACCAGGGGGCTCGACAGTACTTC.

The chain has TRBV18 and TRBJ2-3; 9 bases are shared with TRBD2. The CDR3 totals 16 residues. V trimming: 2 bases; J trimming: 0 bases; junction bases outside the gene matches: 3. CDR1 is KGHSH, CDR2 LQKENI, per germline. In nucleotides, the CDR3 is TGTGCCAGCTCACCATTCCTAGCGGGGAGCACAGATACGCAGTATTTT. This sequence encodes CASSPFLAGSTDTQYF.

The chain combines TRBV7-9 with TRBJ1-4, with 9 bases lining up with TRBD1. With V trimmed by 3 bases and J by 3 bases, 8 bases remained unmatched. The CDR3 is 17 amino acids. From germline, CDR1 is SEHNR and CDR2 FQNEAQ (reference sequence). The CDR3 region has the DNA TGTGCCAGCAGCTTGGGGTCCGGGGACAGGGCTAATGAAAAACTGTTTTTT. It specifies CASSLGSGDRANEKLFF.

J is TRBJ2-7 and V is TRBV4-1; 10 bases align to TRBD1. Germline V CDR1 and CDR2: MGHRA, YSYEKL. CDR3 length equals 15 residues. V was clipped by 2 bases and J by 4 bases; unmatched bases: 5. CDR3 bases: TGCGCCAGCAGCCAACGGACAGGGGGTCTATACGAGCAGTACTTC. Its protein product is CASSQRTGGLYEQYF.

The chain carries TRBV5-3 and TRBJ2-2; TRBD1 matches at 8 bases. TRBV5-3 is recorded as an ORF, its role being uncertain. The ends lost 0 bases at V and 3 bases at J; junction bases unmatched: 7. This CDR3 is built from 17 residues. CDR3 protein: CARSLECDRGDTGELFF. The CDR3 region has the DNA TGTGCCAGAAGCTTGGAATGTGACAGGGGTGACACCGGGGAGCTGTTTTTT.